This T cell receptor (beta chain) was documented in a study of cytomegalovirus exposure and HLA in healthy donors (dated by TCRdb to the late 2010s). For the wider study: In an earlier analysis of some 610 of the donors, 276 Gb of sequence data and roughly 100 million unique TCR beta sequences from some 170 million T cells were reported. Along with the 666-subject first cohort, a separate validation cohort of over 90 different subjects was used. Roughly 300 gigabases of sequencing data and around 90 million unique TCR sequences made up an early release that covered approximately 620 HLA-typed donors. The study used immunosequencing to profile the T cell repertoires of 666 subjects and linked those repertoires to cytomegalovirus serostatus. Class I and class II HLA loci were covered by the typing at four-digit resolution. To predict cytomegalovirus infection status, the study combined high-throughput TCR immunosequencing, statistical association of individual TCRs with disease status, and machine learning. Of the 350 to 400 genotyped donors, approximately 83% fell in the genetic ancestry cluster associated with self-reported Caucasian donors. In the later analysis, no new phenotypic data were used to find candidate immune exposures; instead, reliance was placed on TCR beta sequences and their occurrence across donors. In an earlier analysis of more than 550 of the donors, high-throughput TCR beta sequencing was used to judge whether each TCR beta V gene segment behaved as functional or pseudogenic. Roughly 5 DR-DQ haplotypes were treated as single units for association and clustering because of strong linkage in the cohort. Genome-wide SNP genotypes for about 65% of the 666 donors were used in a later genetic analysis, which treated that subset as a discovery cohort. Donor age, sex, ethnicity and CMV serostatus were collected together with the repertoire data. The aim of the study was to test whether cataloging public T cell receptors could identify signatures of past pathogen exposure. Typing coverage differed by locus: A, B, C, DRB1 and DQB1 were typed in roughly 620-630 donors, DQA1 in about 500, DPA1 in some 610, and DPB1 in around 440. A later analysis re-examined previously published TCR beta repertoires from 500 to 700 donors and added high-resolution HLA genotyping to investigate patterns of TCR occurrence. Every discovery cohort repertoire had been produced on one sequencing platform. Across 300 to 400 genotyped donors of the cohort, an average of about 240,000 unique TCR beta nucleotide sequences per donor were sequenced, and roughly 20% of those sequences were non-productive.

The germline V gene sets CDR1 to SGHRS and CDR2 to YFSETQ. Trimming leaves V shorter by 4 bases and J shorter by 1 base, with the junction holding 13 bases beyond the gene matches. Counted from cysteine to phenylalanine, this CDR3 has 18 amino acids. Only CDR3 DNA remains: 54 bases, in frame from the first base. Of note for this clone: Its antigen specificity is not known. No per-base quality is available; no much larger clone lies one base away.

The study at large found these results: A further reported finding was that TCR beta sequences accurately predicted the HLA-A and HLA-B alleles for most subjects in the first cohort. Only TCR beta chains were sequenced in this cohort, and the absence of alpha or paired-chain data limited detectable features. Most CMV-associated TCR beta chains appeared to be HLA-restricted in a later analysis, and the HLA associations seemed to be driven largely by CMV exposure. In the study, roughly 160 TCR beta chains were listed as associated with cytomegalovirus. Roughly uniform sequencing depth across donors was assumed in presence/absence analyses, although this assumption may not hold. Linkage disequilibrium might explain the correlated functional status among segregating V segments, but an unknown experimental factor could not be ruled out. Broadly in line with IMGT annotations, most TCR beta V segments showed up in productive rearrangements about 87% or about 30% of the time in an earlier analysis of several hundred of the donors. When HLA alleles, especially DR and DQ, strongly co-occurred, attributing TCR associations to individual alleles was difficult. In a later analysis, TCR association rates were found to vary across HLA loci, with the most associated TCRs seen for DRB1 alleles and the fewest for HLA-C alleles. Compared with the roughly 700-donor mean, donors in an Asian-associated ancestry cluster had fewer N-insertions in productive TCRs, according to a later genetic analysis. HLA typing was unavailable for some donors at each locus, so association tests used only the typed subset. The only immune exposure information available for the cohort was CMV serostatus. Specific HLA alleles were associated with 18,000 or so TCR beta sequences at a false discovery rate of 0.05 in a later analysis. Compared with equally common non-associated chains, HLA-associated TCR beta chains in a later analysis were more clonally expanded and had lower generation probabilities. An association between a missense DCLRE1C variant and V-gene and J-gene trimming of TCR beta chains was found in a later genetic analysis and replicated in an independent cohort. Some IMGT-functional V segments, including TRBV6-2 and TRBV6-3, could not be told apart with the 87-base-pair reads, so those segments were excluded. Because counts were too low, seventeen rarely observed V segments, including chromosome 9 orphons, were excluded from the earlier analysis of 587 of the donors. According to a later analysis, parvovirus B19, influenza, CMV and Epstein-Barr virus appeared linked to several top co-occurrence clusters. The classifier was reported to diagnose cytomegalovirus status with high specificity and sensitivity in both the original cohort and the validation cohort. According to the authors, the approach could potentially be generalized to other disease states and immunological phenotypes. Across donors, most TCR sequences were observed very rarely, whereas some public TCRs were present in many individuals. The sequencing pipeline was judged likely to have produced a cluster of highly shared sequence variants as a technical artifact. A few of the identified cytomegalovirus-associated TCR beta chains were confirmed in vitro to be specific for cytomegalovirus antigens.

In total, about 650 healthy bone marrow donors made up the cohort. At the time of sampling, all cohort members were nominally healthy, though unrecorded immune exposures were likely present. The donor was CMV seropositive and was included in the group of 270 or so seropositive cohort members. A peripheral blood sample was collected from each donor, and TCR beta sequencing was performed on peripheral blood mononuclear cells. The Qiagen DNeasy Blood Extraction Kit was used to extract genomic DNA from the blood cell samples. The library came from the immunoSEQ multiplex PCR assay. For the multiplex PCR, a mixture combining 60 forward primers for TCR Vbeta segments and 13 reverse primers for TCR Jbeta segments was used. The CDR3 region of rearranged TCR beta genes was amplified from genomic DNA with a multiplex PCR assay. On the Illumina HiSeq System, the amplified TCR beta libraries were sequenced as 87-base-pair reads. The authors' analysis ran thus. Across the 670 or so repertoires, a later analysis counted tens of millions of unique TCR beta chains, about 10 million of which were shared by at least two donors. To remove PCR and sequencing errors, raw reads were error-corrected and collapsed into unique sequences using a nearest-neighbor algorithm that merged closely related sequences. CDR3 sequences were aligned to IMGT reference sequences to assign V, D and J gene segments. Each retained sequence needed at least a six-nucleotide match to both a V gene segment and a J gene segment. A rearrangement was called productive if the CDR3 had no stop codons and remained in frame with V and J, and every other rearrangement was called non-productive. CDR3 was defined by IMGT convention, running from the second conserved V-encoded cysteine to the conserved J-encoded phenylalanine. In an earlier analysis of 500 to 650 of the donors, sequences lacking an unambiguous match to a single V gene segment were excluded. In an earlier analysis of 450 to 750 of the donors, a V segment was called functional when productive rearrangements were above 56.7%, and segregating when the standard deviation between donors exceeded 5%. To diagnose cytomegalovirus status from the catalog of TCR beta chain sequences, a statistical classification framework was built. V and J gene assignment, in a later analysis, came from comparing TCR nucleotide sequences with IMGT/GENE-DB human TR gene sequences. In a later analysis, CDR3 sequences and most-parsimonious VDJ recombination scenarios were assigned using the TCRdist pipeline. In a later analysis, each TCR beta chain was defined by its CDR3 amino acid sequence together with its V-gene family, and reads lacking a unique V-gene family were excluded. To address suspected cross-contamination and a sequencing artifact, a later analysis removed around 600 highly shared, low-generation-probability nucleotide sequences. A later analysis calculated a clonal expansion index for each public chain from normalized within-repertoire ranks of inferred template counts. A later analysis computed generation probabilities with a VDJ recombination model fitted to out-of-frame rearrangements, and checked the results against IGoR. In a later analysis, TCR-TCR, TCR-HLA and TCR-CMV co-occurrence was scored with hypergeometric tests, and a repertoire-size bias correction was applied to TCR pairs. False discovery rates were estimated in a later analysis by permuting HLA or CMV assignments 20 times. A later analysis grouped co-occurring TCRs with DBSCAN, adding TCRdist sequence similarity when clustering within HLA-allele-positive subsets. Co-occurrence clustering excluded repertoires with fewer than 30,000 or more than 120,000 public chains, plus five with anomalous nucleotide sharing. The clones in this table, taken by TCRdb from immuneACCESS, are in-frame only. Not every clone is retained; where verified, under half of the shortfall comes from an unresolved V gene, and the cause of the rest is unknown. V, J and clone size are taken as reported in that table, and D and trimming were inferred from the DNA itself. The sample data list over 90,000 clones, and roughly 79% of these were observed just once. The top ten clones comprise about 4.1% of the sample.

Sequenced: PBMCs. The rearranged chain carries TRBV5-1 and TRBJ2-1, with TRBD1 matching 8 junction bases. This TCR derives from a man aged 50-60 years in good health and CMV-seropositive. The CDR3 here reads CASSRVLRQGSSYNEQFF. The DNA reads TGCGCCAGCAGCCGCGTACTTAGACAGGGGAGTTCCTACAATGAGCAGTTCTTC.